The 12 T cell receptor beta chains in this list originate from one sample, sequenced in a study of blood T cell repertoires in COVID-19. The data were produced by immunoSEQ multiplex PCR, yet TCRdb's version contains in-frame clones alone and is incomplete. The sample holds about 45,000 clones, around 80% seen once. Sequencing used peripheral blood. These receptors all come from a human donor in a cohort sampled during active COVID-19.

The chain recombines TRBV10-2 with TRBJ2-1; tentatively, D is TRBD1 (6 bases). The CDR3 spans 15 residues. The V end was cut by 2 bases, the J end by 2 bases, with 10 bases between. The germline CDR1 and CDR2 sequences are WSHSY and SAAADI. CDR3 in DNA: TGCGCCAGCAGTGAGACCGGACAGCCCTACAATGAGCAGTTCTTC. It specifies CASSETGQPYNEQFF.

The V and J genes are TRBV5-1 and TRBJ1-1; 9 bases are a match to TRBD1. V gave up 7 bases and J gave up 6 bases; unmatched junction bases: 10. The germline V gene has CDR1 SGHRS and CDR2 YFSETQ. The CDR3 contains 14 residues. DNA of the CDR3: TGCGCCAGCGGTTCCAGACAGGGGGATTCTGAAGCTTTCTTT. The encoded protein is CASGSRQGDSEAFF. Supplemented by reference TRBV5-1 and TRBJ1-1, the full variable domain reads KAGVTQTPRYLIKTRGQQVTLSCSPISGHRSVSWYQQTPGQGLQFLFEYFSETQRNKGNFPGRFSGRQFSNSRSEMNVSTLELGDSALYLCASGSRQGDSEAFFGQGTRLTVV.

The chain combines TRBV4-1 with TRBJ1-1, with D tentatively TRBD1 (5 bases). The CDR3 totals 12 residues. CDR1 and CDR2 from the germline V gene are MGHRA and YSYEKL. V was shortened by 1 base and J by 8 bases, with 8 bases between the two germline ends. The CDR3 reads CASSQGRQEAFF. DNA for the CDR3: TGCGCCAGCAGCCAAGGGCGACAGGAAGCTTTCTTT.

The J gene is TRBJ2-3, the V gene TRBV6-5, with 9 bases identical to TRBD1. Trimming at V came to 5 bases and at J to 4 bases, leaving 7 bases not matched to a gene. The CDR3 is 15 residues long. Germline CDR1 and CDR2: MNHEY and SVGAGI. Here the CDR3 reads CASSTPGQGPDTQYF. CDR3 sequence (DNA): TGTGCCAGCAGTACACCGGGACAGGGTCCAGATACGCAGTATTTT.

V and J are TRBV28 and TRBJ1-3, with no clear D. Germline-derived CDR1 and CDR2 are MDHEN and SYDVKM. V lost 6 bases and J lost 4, with 7 bases in between. This CDR3 contains 12 residues. CDR3 in DNA: TGTGCCAGCAGACAGTTCGGAAACACCATATATTTT. Translation gives CASRQFGNTIYF. Together with reference TRBV28 and TRBJ1-3, the CDR3 gives the full variable domain: DVKVTQSSRYLVKRTGEKVFLECVQDMDHENMFWYRQDPGLGLRLIYFSYDVKMKEKGDIPEGYSVSREKKERFSLILESASTNQTSMYLCASRQFGNTIYFGEGSWLTVV.

The table lists this clone with a count of one. This rearrangement joins TRBV5-1 to TRBJ2-7, with D possibly being TRBD1 (6 bases). The V end lost 3 bases, the J end lost 7 bases, and 26 bases lay between the germline ends. The V gene's germline CDR1 is SGHRS and CDR2 YFSETQ. This CDR3 is built from 17 residues. CDR3 nucleotide sequence: TGCGCCAGCAGCTGGGTTTCCGATAGCGCGGCAAGGGGGGAGCAGTACTTC. Translation gives CASSWVSDSAARGEQYF.

CDR3 sequence: CASSLDRNTIYF. DNA for the CDR3: TGTGCCAGCAGCCTGGACAGAAACACCATATATTTT. V usage is TRBV14 and J usage is TRBJ1-3; TRBD1 is a possible D gene (5 bases). The CDR3 spans 12 residues. Trimming shortened V by 4 bases and J by 5 bases, and 6 bases separated the two germline ends. Germline V CDR1 and CDR2: SGHDN, FVKESK. The variable domain in full, completed from reference TRBV14 and TRBJ1-3, reads EAGVTQFPSHSVIEKGQTVTLRCDPISGHDNLYWYRRVMGKEIKFLLHFVKESKQDESGMPNNRFLAERTGGTYSTLKVQPAELEDSGVYFCASSLDRNTIYFGEGSWLTVV.

The chain uses TRBV7-9 and TRBJ1-2, with 10 nucleotides matching TRBD1. Germline values: CDR1 SEHNR, CDR2 FQNEAQ (reference sequence). Trimming removed 1 base from V and 2 bases from J; junction bases left unmatched: 4. The CDR3 spans 16 residues. Here the CDR3 reads CASSLGGQGQNYGYTF. In DNA, the CDR3 is TGTGCCAGCAGCTTAGGGGGACAGGGGCAAAACTATGGCTACACCTTC.

The chain recombines TRBV3-1 (or the pseudogene TRBV3-2) with TRBJ2-5, with a tentative D call TRBD2 (6 bases). Germline V gives CDR1 LGHDT, CDR2 YNNKEL (reference sequence). Trimming stripped 0 bases from V and 5 bases from J, with 10 bases between. The CDR3 covers 14 residues. Written as DNA, the CDR3 is TGTGCCAGCAGCCAAGAAACTAGCACGGAGACCCAGTACTTC. This sequence encodes CASSQETSTETQYF.

The chain uses TRBV4-1 and TRBJ2-1, with 8 bases matching TRBD2. V shed 1 base, J shed 5 bases, and the junction held 10 bases outside the gene matches. Germline CDR1 and CDR2: MGHRA and YSYEKL. CDR3 length: 17 amino acids. CDR3 in amino acids: CASSQGPIMTSDNEQFF. The CDR3 DNA follows: TGCGCCAGCAGCCAAGGTCCTATTATGACTAGCGACAATGAGCAGTTCTTC.

Only a few counts were recorded for this clone. The chain carries TRBV15 and TRBJ1-5, with no clear D. CDR3 length: 16 amino acids. The V end was cut by 0 bases, the J end by 0 bases, with 9 bases between. CDR1 and CDR2 (germline): LNHNV, YYDKDF (reference sequence). The CDR3 nucleotides are TGTGCCACCAGCAGAGATGGCAGTTATAGCAATCAGCCCCAGCATTTT. It yields the protein CATSRDGSYSNQPQHF.

CDR3: CASSLTGGTGRWGEQYF. The CDR3 nucleotides are TGCGCCAGCAGCTTGACGGGCGGGACAGGAAGGTGGGGCGAGCAGTACTTC. This sequence joins TRBV5-1 and TRBJ2-7; 8 bases agree with TRBD1. V shed 1 base, J shed 6 bases, and the junction held 15 bases outside the gene matches. This CDR3 comprises 17 residues. Looked up from germline, CDR1 is SGHRS and CDR2 is YFSETQ. Together with reference TRBV5-1 and TRBJ2-7, the CDR3 gives the full variable domain: KAGVTQTPRYLIKTRGQQVTLSCSPISGHRSVSWYQQTPGQGLQFLFEYFSETQRNKGNFPGRFSGRQFSNSRSEMNVSTLELGDSALYLCASSLTGGTGRWGEQYFGPGTRLTVT.